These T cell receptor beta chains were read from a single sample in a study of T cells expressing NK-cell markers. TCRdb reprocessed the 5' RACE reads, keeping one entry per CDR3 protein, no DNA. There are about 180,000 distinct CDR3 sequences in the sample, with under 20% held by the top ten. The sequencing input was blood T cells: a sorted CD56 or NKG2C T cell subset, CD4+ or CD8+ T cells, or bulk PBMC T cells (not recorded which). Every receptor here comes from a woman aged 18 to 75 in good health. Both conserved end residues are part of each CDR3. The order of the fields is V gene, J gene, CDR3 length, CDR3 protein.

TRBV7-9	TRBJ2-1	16	CASSLGVLAGYNEQFF
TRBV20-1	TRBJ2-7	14	CSARDAGGIYEQYF
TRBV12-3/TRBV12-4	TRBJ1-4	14	CASRFRGANEKLFF
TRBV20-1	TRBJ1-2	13	CSARVQTNYGYTF
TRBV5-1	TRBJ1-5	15	CASSLQGALNQPQHF
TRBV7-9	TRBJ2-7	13	CASSTLTGSEQYF
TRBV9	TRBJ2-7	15	CASRERNRGGYEQYF
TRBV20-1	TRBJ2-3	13	CSARLLNTDTQYF
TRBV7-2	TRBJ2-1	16	CASSSGLAGRYNEQFF
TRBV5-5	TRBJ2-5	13	CASSVSVRETQYF
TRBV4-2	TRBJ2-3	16	CASSGWTDLGTDTQYF
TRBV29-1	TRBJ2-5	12	CSVNRGGETQYF
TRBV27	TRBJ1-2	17	CASSPDIGRGVSYGYTF
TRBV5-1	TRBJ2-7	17	CASSPSPSAGGLNEQYF
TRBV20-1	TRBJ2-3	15	CSARDPQRGTDTQYF
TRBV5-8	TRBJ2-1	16	CASSLGQAESYNEQFF
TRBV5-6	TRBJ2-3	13	CASSLGSQATQYF
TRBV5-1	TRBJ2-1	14	CASSLGFSYNEQFF
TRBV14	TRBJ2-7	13	CASSRDRDSTQYF
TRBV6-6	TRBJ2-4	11	CASSRTRIQYF
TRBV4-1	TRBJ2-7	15	CASSQEEGEYDEQYF
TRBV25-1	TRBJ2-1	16	CASSEYYRSSYNEQFF
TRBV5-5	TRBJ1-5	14	CASSFVTGNQPQHF
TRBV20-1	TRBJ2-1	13	CSASGTTLDEQFF
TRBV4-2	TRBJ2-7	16	CASSQVGGRALVEQYF
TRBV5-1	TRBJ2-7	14	CASSFGDRVNEQYF
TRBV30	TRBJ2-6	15	CAWNRDSSGANVLTF
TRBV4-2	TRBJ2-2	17	CASSQDLGRGGTGELFF
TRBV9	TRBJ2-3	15	CASSVRIAATDTQYF
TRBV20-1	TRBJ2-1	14	CLQLGQVLAHEQFF
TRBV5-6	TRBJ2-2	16	CASSLASGRYTGELFF
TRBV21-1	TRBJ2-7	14	CASGTSGRIYEQYF
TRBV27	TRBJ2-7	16	CASHSGVGDFSYEQYF
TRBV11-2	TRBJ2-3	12	CASSLDPNTQYF
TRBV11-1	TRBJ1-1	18	CASSFLNGPGHRNTEAFF